The next 19 T cell receptor beta chains were all read from a single sample in a study of human versus mouse CDR3 diversity and MHC coevolution. Profiling relied on immunoSEQ multiplex PCR, and the TCRdb table lists in-frame clones only, not all of them. This table holds tens of thousands of clones, over 90% found once. Material for sequencing was naive CD4+ T cells from blood. This sample's subset: CD45RO-negative CD62L-positive naive CD4 T cells. These receptors were taken from a person aged 60 to 70 in good health.

Notes on this clone: Additional DNA sequences in this sample encode the identical CDR3. The chain couples TRBV11-3 to TRBJ2-7; D perhaps matches TRBD2 (6 bases). The CDR3 runs to 13 residues. Germline values: CDR1 SGHNT, CDR2 YENEEA. V was trimmed by 3 bases and J by 3 bases, leaving 9 bases between them. CDR3 loop: CASSLEGVYEQYF. The CDR3, as DNA: TGTGCCAGCAGCTTGGAGGGCGTCTACGAGCAGTACTTC.

This chain joins TRBV27 and TRBJ2-3; the D gene is possibly TRBD2 (6 bases). Germline V gene lookup returns CDR1 MNHEY and CDR2 SMNVEV (reference sequence). There are 13 residues in the CDR3. The germline V and J ends were trimmed by 6 bases and 6 bases, with 13 bases remaining between them. CDR3 nucleotide sequence: TGTGCCAGCAGCCACGGAGGGCCGGATACGCAGTATTTT. This codes for CASSHGGPDTQYF.

V is TRBV5-1 and J is TRBJ2-7, with TRBD2 matching over 13 bases. The V segment lost 8 bases and the J segment 3 bases; nucleotides outside the gene matches: 11. The CDR3 runs to 16 residues. Germline V lookup: CDR1 SGHRS, CDR2 YFSETQ. CDR3 residues: CASSISGTSGNYEQYF. As DNA, the CDR3 is TGCGCCAGTAGCATCTCAGGGACTAGCGGGAACTACGAGCAGTACTTC.

The V and J genes are TRBV5-5 and TRBJ2-3, with 7 nucleotides matching TRBD1. This CDR3 contains 15 residues. Germline lookup yields CDR1 SGHKS and CDR2 YYEKEE (reference sequence). V shed 0 bases and J 1 base; nucleotides not matched to a gene: 2. The CDR3 protein is CASSLVGTGTDTQYF. CDR3 sequence (DNA): TGTGCCAGCAGCTTGGTGGGGACAGGCACAGATACGCAGTATTTT.

The chain recombines TRBV27 with TRBJ2-3; D is undetermined. Trimming took 2 bases from V and 3 from J, leaving 6 bases between them. The CDR3 has 13 amino acids. Germline-derived CDR1 and CDR2 are MNHEY and SMNVEV (reference sequence). CDR3 nucleotide sequence: TGTGCCAGCAGTTTAACTTGGACAGATACGCAGTATTTT. Amino acids: CASSLTWTDTQYF.

The chain is built from TRBV6-6 and TRBJ1-5; 9 bases are a match to TRBD1. This CDR3 is 15 amino acids long. Germline V gives CDR1 MNHNY, CDR2 SVGAGI (reference sequence). V dropped 6 bases and J dropped 0; count of bases not matched to a gene: 3. The CDR3 loop is CASSRQGDSNQPQHF. In nucleotides, the CDR3 is TGTGCCAGCAGCAGACAGGGGGATAGCAATCAGCCCCAGCATTTT.

The CDR3 DNA follows: TGTGCCAGCAGCTTAGCGCCAGGGGGTACAGATACGCAGTATTTT. Residues: CASSLAPGGTDTQYF. The chain couples TRBV5-4 to TRBJ2-3, with 7 bases aligning to TRBD1. With 2 bases clipped from V and 3 bases from J, the junction kept 6 bases outside the gene matches. Germline CDR1 reads SGHNT; CDR2 reads YYREEE (reference sequence). The CDR3 is 15 residues long.

V and J are TRBV5-1 and TRBJ2-3; tentatively, D is TRBD1 (6 bases). CDR3 length: 14 residues. In germline, CDR1 is SGHRS, CDR2 YFSETQ. V was cut by 4 bases and J by 2 bases, with 11 bases left in between. The CDR3: CASSLDSSTDTQYF. CDR3 coding DNA: TGCGCCAGCAGCCTGGACAGTTCCACAGATACGCAGTATTTT.

The chain couples TRBV14 to TRBJ2-1, with TRBD2 matching over 8 bases. V trimming: 4 bases; J trimming: 3 bases; junction bases outside the gene matches: 11. The germline V gene encodes CDR1 SGHDN and CDR2 FVKESK. CDR3 size: 17 residues. In DNA form, the CDR3 reads TGTGCCAGCAGCCCTAGACTGGGACTAGACTTCTACAATGAGCAGTTCTTC. It codes for CASSPRLGLDFYNEQFF.

V is TRBV5-1 and J is TRBJ2-1, with 8 bases identical to TRBD2. The V gene end was trimmed by 4 bases and the J gene end by 7 bases; junction bases not matched to a gene: 16. Germline CDR1 SGHRS, CDR2 YFSETQ. The CDR3 length is 17 residues. CDR3 protein: CASSPFRSSGMGNEQFF. Here the CDR3 DNA reads TGCGCCAGCAGCCCCTTTCGAAGTAGCGGGATGGGGAATGAGCAGTTCTTC.

The chain is built from TRBV30 and TRBJ2-1; D is uncertain. Germline-derived CDR1 and CDR2 are GTSNPN and SVGIG (reference sequence). Trimming left V 2 bases short and J 11 bases short, with 7 bases between. This CDR3 comprises 10 residues. The CDR3 bases are TGTGCCTGGAGTACTATCCAGCAGTTCTTC. Its protein is CAWSTIQQFF.

This chain links TRBV15 with TRBJ2-5, with D perhaps TRBD2 (5 bases). V shed 8 bases and J shed 0 bases, with 10 bases lying between them. The germline V gene has CDR1 LNHNV and CDR2 YYDKDF (reference sequence). CDR3 length equals 13 residues. The CDR3, as DNA: TGTGCCACCGAACCGGGATACCAAGAGACCCAGTACTTC. This codes for CATEPGYQETQYF.

The genes are TRBV28 and TRBJ2-7, with 8 bases fitting TRBD1. The V segment lost 5 bases and the J segment 4 bases; nucleotides outside the gene matches: 7. CDR1 is MDHEN and CDR2 is SYDVKM in the germline V gene. The CDR3 is 14 residues long. The CDR3 spells CASSKGQGVYEQYF. Written as DNA, the CDR3 is TGTGCCAGCAGTAAAGGACAGGGAGTTTACGAGCAGTACTTC.

The chain combines TRBV5-8 with TRBJ2-3; 9 bases agree with TRBD2. With V trimmed by 3 bases and J by 2 bases, 4 bases remained unmatched. Looked up from germline, CDR1 is SGHTS and CDR2 is YDEGEE. The CDR3 length is 15 residues. CDR3 residues: CASSSTSGYTDTQYF. CDR3 bases: TGTGCCAGCAGCTCGACTAGCGGTTACACAGATACGCAGTATTTT.

This chain uses TRBV19 with TRBJ2-5; D is perhaps TRBD1 (5 bases). Trimming cost V 5 bases and J 2 bases, with 9 bases left between them. Looked up from germline, CDR1 is LNHDA and CDR2 is SQIVND (reference sequence). CDR3 length equals 13 residues. The CDR3 spells CASSSGWQETQYF. Written as DNA, the CDR3 is TGTGCCAGTAGTTCAGGGTGGCAAGAGACCCAGTACTTC.

The chain is built from TRBV27 and TRBJ2-5; TRBD1 might be the D (5 bases). The CDR3 contains 13 residues. V gave up 7 bases and J gave up 4 bases, with 13 bases separating them. Germline CDR1 reads MNHEY; CDR2 reads SMNVEV (reference sequence). CDR3: CASTPRVGETQYF. Written as DNA, the CDR3 is TGTGCCAGCACGCCCAGGGTAGGAGAGACCCAGTACTTC.

The rearrangement uses TRBV27 and TRBJ1-4; 8 bases fit TRBD1. CDR3 size: 16 residues. The germline V gene encodes CDR1 MNHEY and CDR2 SMNVEV (reference sequence). Unmatched junction bases numbered 12, after V lost 2 bases and J lost 10 bases. CDR3: CASSLLGDRSFGKLFF. Here the CDR3 DNA reads TGTGCCAGCAGTTTACTGGGGGACAGGAGCTTCGGAAAACTGTTTTTT.

J is TRBJ1-2 and V is TRBV6-5, with a tentative D call TRBD1 (6 bases). The CDR3 has 14 residues. Germline V gene sequence: CDR1 MNHEY, CDR2 SVGAGI. V was clipped by 1 base and J by 7 bases, with 13 bases between them. The CDR3 DNA follows: TGTGCCAGCAGTTACTTCGACAGGCCGGCTGGCTACACCTTC. It yields the protein CASSYFDRPAGYTF.

The chain links TRBV29-1 to TRBJ2-7; 10 nucleotides match TRBD1. The CDR3 length is 13 residues. The trim removed 4 bases at V and 10 bases at J, leaving 10 bases unmatched. The germline gives CDR1 SQVTM, CDR2 ANQGSEA. CDR3 in amino acids: CSVAGQGVETQYF. The DNA for the CDR3 is TGCAGCGTTGCTGGACAGGGGGTGGAGACTCAGTACTTC.